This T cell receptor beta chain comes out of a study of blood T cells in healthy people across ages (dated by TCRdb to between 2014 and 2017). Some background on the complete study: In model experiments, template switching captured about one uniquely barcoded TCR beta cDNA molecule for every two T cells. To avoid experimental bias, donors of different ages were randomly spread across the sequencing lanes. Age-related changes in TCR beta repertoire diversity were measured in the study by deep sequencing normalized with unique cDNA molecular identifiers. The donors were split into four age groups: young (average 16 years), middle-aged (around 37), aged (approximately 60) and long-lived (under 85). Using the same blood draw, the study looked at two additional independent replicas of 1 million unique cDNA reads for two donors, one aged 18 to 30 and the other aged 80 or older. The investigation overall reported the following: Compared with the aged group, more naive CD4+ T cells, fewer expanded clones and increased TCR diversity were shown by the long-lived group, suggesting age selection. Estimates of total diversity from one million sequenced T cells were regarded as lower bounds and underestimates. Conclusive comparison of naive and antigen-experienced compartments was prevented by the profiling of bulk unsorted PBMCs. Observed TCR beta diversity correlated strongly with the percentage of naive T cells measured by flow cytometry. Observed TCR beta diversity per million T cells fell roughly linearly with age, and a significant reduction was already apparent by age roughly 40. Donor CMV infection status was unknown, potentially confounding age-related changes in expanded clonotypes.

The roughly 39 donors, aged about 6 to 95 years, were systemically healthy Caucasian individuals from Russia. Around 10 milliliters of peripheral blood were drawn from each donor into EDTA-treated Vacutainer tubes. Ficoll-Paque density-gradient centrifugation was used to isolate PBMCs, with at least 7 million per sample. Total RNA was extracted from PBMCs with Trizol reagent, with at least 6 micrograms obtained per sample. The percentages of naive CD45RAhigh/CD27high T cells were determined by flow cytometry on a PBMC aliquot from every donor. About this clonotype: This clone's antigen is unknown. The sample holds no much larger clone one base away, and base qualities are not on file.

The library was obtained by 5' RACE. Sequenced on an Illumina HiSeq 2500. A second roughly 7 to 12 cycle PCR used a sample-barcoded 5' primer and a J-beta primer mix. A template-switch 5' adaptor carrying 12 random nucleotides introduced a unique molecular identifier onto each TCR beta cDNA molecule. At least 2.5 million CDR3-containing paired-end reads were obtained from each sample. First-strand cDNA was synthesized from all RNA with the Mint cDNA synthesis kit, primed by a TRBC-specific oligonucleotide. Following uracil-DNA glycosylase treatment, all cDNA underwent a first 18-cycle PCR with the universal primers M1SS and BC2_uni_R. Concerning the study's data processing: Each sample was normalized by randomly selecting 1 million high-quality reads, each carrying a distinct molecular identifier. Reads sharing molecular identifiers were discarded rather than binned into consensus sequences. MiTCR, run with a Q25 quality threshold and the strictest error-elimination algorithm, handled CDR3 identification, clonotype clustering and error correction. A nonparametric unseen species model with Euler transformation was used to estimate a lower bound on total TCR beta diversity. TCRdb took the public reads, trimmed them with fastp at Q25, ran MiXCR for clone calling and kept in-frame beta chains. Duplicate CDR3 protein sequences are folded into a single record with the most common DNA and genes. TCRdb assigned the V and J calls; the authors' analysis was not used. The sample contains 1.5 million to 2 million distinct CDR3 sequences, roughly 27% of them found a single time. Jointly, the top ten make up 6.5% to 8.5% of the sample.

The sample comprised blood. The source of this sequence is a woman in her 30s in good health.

CDR3 loop: CASASLTGTGEQYF. The DNA sequence is as follows: TGTGCCAGCGCCTCGTTGACAGGGACGGGCGAGCAGTACTTC. The chain is made from TRBV5-5 and TRBJ2-7, and 7 bases in between align with TRBD1. The germline V gene (reference sequence) specifies SGHKS as CDR1 and YYEKEE as CDR2. Reading from cysteine to phenylalanine, the CDR3 counts 14 amino acids. CDR3 DNA is the only sequence kept; it has 42 bases, read in frame from the first base. V loses 7 bases at its end and J loses 6 bases; junction bases beyond the gene matches: 13.